This T cell receptor (beta chain) originates from a study of blood T cell repertoires in COVID-19. Sequenced by immunoSEQ multiplex PCR; TCRdb stores in-frame clones only, minus some. The table records about 110,000 clones, over 80% of them present only once. Trimming took 7 bases from V and 4 from J, leaving 23 bases between them. Germline V lookup: CDR1 SNHLY, CDR2 FYNNEI. The CDR3 has 17 residues. The TCR comes from a woman in her twenties or thirties with acute or convalescent COVID-19. Input material: peripheral blood. The chain combines TRBV2 with TRBJ1-5; D unresolved. Here the CDR3 DNA reads TGTGCCAGCACCCGCAGTCCCTCGCAGGCTGATAATCAGCCCCAGCATTTT. Protein product: CASTRSPSQADNQPQHF.